This TCR beta chain is drawn from a study of T cells after yellow fever vaccination. Using its own MiXCR run on the 5' RACE reads, TCRdb lists one record per CDR3 protein. Of some 300,000 distinct CDR3 sequences in the sample, approximately 10% were seen once. The source of this sequence is a man aged 18 to 35 who received the YFV17D yellow fever vaccine. The input for sequencing was CD4+ T cells sorted from PBMCs, taken 5 days after the yellow fever booster vaccination.

CDR3 DNA: TGCAGTGCCCCTGGGGAAGATACGCAGTATTTT. This encodes CSAPGEDTQYF. The chain has TRBV20-1 and TRBJ2-3; D ambiguous. V was trimmed by 6 bases and J by 5 bases, leaving 9 bases between them. The CDR3 sequence is 11 residues long. Germline V gene data show CDR1 as DFQATT and CDR2 as SNEGSKA (reference sequence).